This TCR beta chain is from a study of cytomegalovirus exposure and HLA in healthy donors. This CDR3 is built from 13 residues. Looked up from germline, CDR1 is SQVTM and CDR2 is ANQGSEA. V lost 4 bases and J lost 7; bases outside the gene matches: 10. To note about this clone: Its antigen is currently unknown.

The donors were part of the roughly 130-subject validation cohort, which stood apart from the roughly 670-subject first cohort. Study outcomes and limitations: The CMV antigen specificity of a few CMV-associated chains was confirmed through in vitro analysis. In the roughly 130 validation repertoires, a later analysis found that first-cohort TCR clusters tended to co-occur. The study designated 150 or so TCR beta chains cytomegalovirus-associated.

The assay was immunoSEQ multiplex PCR, and TCRdb's table has in-frame clones only and misses some. This sample yields 120,000 or so clones, of which approximately 90% are seen a single time; about 1.7% belongs to the top ten. This chain connects TRBV29-1 to TRBJ2-7; TRBD2 matches 7 bases. Sequencing input: PBMCs. This receptor was taken from a man aged 18 to 29 in good health and CMV-seronegative. The CDR3 is CSVGEGPPFEQYF. The CDR3 DNA sequence: TGCAGCGTTGGGGAGGGGCCACCCTTTGAGCAGTACTTC.